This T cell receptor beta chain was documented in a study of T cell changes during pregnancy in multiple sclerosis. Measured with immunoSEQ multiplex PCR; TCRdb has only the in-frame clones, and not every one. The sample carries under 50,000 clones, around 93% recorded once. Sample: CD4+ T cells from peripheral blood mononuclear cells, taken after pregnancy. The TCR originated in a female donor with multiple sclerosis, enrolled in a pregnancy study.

The CDR3 DNA is TGTGCCAGCAGTGTGGCCAGGATTCTTTGGGATGAGCAGTTCTTC. It codes for CASSVARILWDEQFF. The V and J genes are TRBV6-1 and TRBJ2-1; no clear D gene. Germline CDR1 and CDR2: MNHNS and SASEGT. The CDR3 sequence is 15 residues long. V was shortened by 4 bases and J by 8 bases, with 18 bases between the two germline ends.